Presented here are 32 T cell receptor beta chains from one specimen sequenced in a study of cytomegalovirus exposure and HLA in healthy donors. This PCR relied on a set of 60 Vbeta primers and 13 Jbeta primers. This table comes from immunoSEQ multiplex PCR, and its TCRdb copy is limited to in-frame clones, with some not included. This sample has about 200,000 clones, with 65% to 80% found just once. Sequenced input: PBMCs. The receptors here all came from a woman aged 25-40 years in good health and CMV-seropositive.

The chain carries TRBV29-1 and TRBJ1-2; D ambiguous. Germline CDR1 SQVTM, CDR2 ANQGSEA. This CDR3 has 11 amino acids. V was shortened by 4 bases and J by 5 bases, with 8 bases between the two germline ends. As DNA, the CDR3 is TGCAGCGTTGGCGATCTATATGGCTACACCTTC. Translation gives CSVGDLYGYTF.

The chain links TRBV7-9 to TRBJ2-7; 8 bases align to TRBD2. The V gene end was trimmed by 5 bases and the J gene end by 0 bases; junction bases not matched to a gene: 12. CDR1 and CDR2 from the germline V gene are SEHNR and FQNEAQ (reference sequence). This CDR3 region has 17 residues. CDR3 loop: CASSPRGSGAPSYEQYF. The DNA for the CDR3 is TGTGCCAGCAGCCCTCGAGGTAGCGGGGCTCCCTCCTACGAGCAGTACTTC.

This clone was recorded a few times. J is TRBJ1-1 and V is TRBV15; D is perhaps TRBD1 (5 bases). CDR1 is LNHNV, CDR2 YYDKDF, per germline (reference sequence). V was trimmed by 5 bases and J by 3 bases, leaving 10 bases between them. The CDR3 loop spans 13 amino acids. CDR3 bases: TGTGCCACCAGCCCCGGGACTTACACTGAAGCTTTCTTT. This codes for CATSPGTYTEAFF.

The chain has TRBV18 and TRBJ2-7; TRBD2 aligns across 8 bases. Per germline, CDR1 KGHSH and CDR2 LQKENI. V shed 3 bases, J shed 0 bases, and the junction held 7 bases outside the gene matches. The CDR3 extends over 16 amino acids. CDR3 sequence (DNA): TGTGCCAGCTCACCTTTGAGCGGGAGAAACTCCTACGAGCAGTACTTC. It specifies CASSPLSGRNSYEQYF.

The genes are TRBV11-2 and TRBJ1-2; possibly TRBD1 for D (5 bases). This CDR3 contains 16 residues. V lost 6 bases to trimming and J lost 4 bases, with 21 bases between them. The germline gives CDR1 SGHAT, CDR2 FQNNGV. The CDR3 spells CASRSLVEGPVYGYTF. For the CDR3, the DNA is TGTGCCAGCAGATCTCTGGTGGAGGGGCCCGTCTATGGCTACACCTTC.

This chain joins TRBV7-9 and TRBJ1-5; no reliable D call. V lost 5 bases and J lost 5, with 10 bases in between. Germline V gene data show CDR1 as SEHNR and CDR2 as FQNEAQ (reference sequence). The CDR3 loop spans 13 amino acids. The CDR3 here is CASSLRVDQPQHF. CDR3 nucleotides: TGTGCCAGCAGCCTACGAGTGGATCAGCCCCAGCATTTT.

J is TRBJ2-7 and V is TRBV13, with D possibly being TRBD2 (6 bases). Germline CDR1 is PRHDT and CDR2 is FYEKMQ (reference sequence). The CDR3 extends over 14 amino acids. The V and J ends lost 8 bases and 4 bases respectively, with 18 bases between them. CDR3 in amino acids: CASREKGEEYEQYF. CDR3 nucleotide sequence: TGTGCCAGCCGGGAAAAAGGGGAGGAATACGAGCAGTACTTC.

The chain couples TRBV28 to TRBJ1-5, with 11 bases identical to TRBD1. The germline CDR1 and CDR2 sequences are MDHEN and SYDVKM. J gave up 7 bases and V 10 bases, and 3 bases lay outside the gene matches. The CDR3 covers 12 residues. This CDR3 is CATRTGGQPQHF. The CDR3 nucleotides are TGTGCCACCAGGACAGGGGGCCAGCCCCAGCATTTT.

J is TRBJ2-5 and V is TRBV11-3, with TRBD2 identical over 7 bases. Unmatched junction bases numbered 7, after V lost 5 bases and J lost 1 base. The germline gives CDR1 SGHNT, CDR2 YENEEA. The CDR3 contains 15 residues. The DNA for the CDR3 is TGTGCCAGCAGCCTCCCGGCGGGAGCCCAAGAGACCCAGTACTTC. It is translated as CASSLPAGAQETQYF.

The V and J genes are TRBV5-6 and TRBJ2-1, with D maybe TRBD2 (7 bases). The ends were cut back, 7 bases at V and 6 bases at J, with 20 bases in the middle. Germline values: CDR1 SGHDT, CDR2 YYEEEE. The CDR3 sequence is 15 residues long. This chain's CDR3 is CASDFGGARGNEQFF. The CDR3 region has the DNA TGTGCCAGCGACTTTGGGGGGGCGCGAGGCAATGAGCAGTTCTTC.

The CDR3 region has the DNA TGTGCCATCAGCGCCAGAACCTACGAGCAGTACTTC. As protein: CAISARTYEQYF. The chain recombines TRBV10-3 with TRBJ2-7; D call uncertain. V lost 6 bases to trimming and J lost 2 bases, with 8 bases between them. Germline CDR1 ENHRY, CDR2 SYGVKD. This CDR3 spans 12 amino acids.

This chain uses TRBV11-2 with TRBJ2-7, with 7 nucleotides matching TRBD2. V shed 5 bases, J shed 7 bases, and the junction held 11 bases outside the gene matches. Germline lookup yields CDR1 SGHAT and CDR2 FQNNGV. The CDR3 sequence is 14 residues long. Here the CDR3 reads CASSPRGRRKEQYF. Here the CDR3 DNA reads TGTGCCAGCAGCCCCCGCGGGAGAAGGAAGGAGCAGTACTTC.

The genes are TRBV29-1 and TRBJ1-2, with 7 bases that match TRBD1. This CDR3 has 13 amino acids. V shed 7 bases and J 7 bases; nucleotides not matched to a gene: 12. Germline CDR1 SQVTM, CDR2 ANQGSEA. CDR3 sequence reads: CSAGQDRFFGYTF. As DNA, the CDR3 is TGCAGCGCTGGACAGGATCGTTTTTTTGGCTACACCTTC.

This sequence joins TRBV5-1 and TRBJ2-4; 9 bases map to TRBD1. This CDR3 comprises 12 residues. Germline CDR1 is SGHRS and CDR2 is YFSETQ. Trimming cost V 4 bases and J 8 bases; bases outside gene matches: 1. CDR3 protein: CASSRDRDIQYF. As DNA, the CDR3 is TGCGCCAGCAGCCGGGACAGGGACATTCAGTACTTC.

CDR3 residues: CASSLERGGNNEQFF. The CDR3 nucleotides read TGTGCCAGCAGTTTAGAGCGGGGGGGGAACAATGAGCAGTTCTTC. V usage is TRBV2 and J usage is TRBJ2-1; TRBD2 matches 10 bases. The CDR3 loop spans 15 amino acids. The ends lost 5 bases at V and 5 bases at J; junction bases unmatched: 6. Germline V gene data show CDR1 as SNHLY and CDR2 as FYNNEI.

The V call is TRBV11-2, the J call TRBJ2-7; D is perhaps TRBD2 (5 bases). The germline V gene encodes CDR1 SGHAT and CDR2 FQNNGV. V was cut by 5 bases and J by 6 bases, with 14 bases left in between. This CDR3 comprises 13 residues. The CDR3 DNA sequence: TGTGCCAGCAGCCAGGCGGGTAGGTCCGAGCAGTACTTC. Protein product: CASSQAGRSEQYF.

This clone has a handful of counts. This chain uses TRBV5-1 with TRBJ1-5; 10 positions agree with TRBD1. This CDR3 contains 15 residues. CDR1 and CDR2 (germline): SGHRS, YFSETQ. With V trimmed by 3 bases and J by 6 bases, 6 bases remained unmatched. The CDR3 DNA follows: TGCGCCAGCAGCTGGGGGACAGGGGTTTTTCAGCCCCAGCATTTT. Protein product: CASSWGTGVFQPQHF. Complete variable domain (other parts from reference TRBV5-1 and TRBJ1-5): KAGVTQTPRYLIKTRGQQVTLSCSPISGHRSVSWYQQTPGQGLQFLFEYFSETQRNKGNFPGRFSGRQFSNSRSEMNVSTLELGDSALYLCASSWGTGVFQPQHFGDGTRLSIL.

The genes are TRBV7-2 and TRBJ1-2, with D possibly TRBD1 on 6 matching bases. V dropped 3 bases and J dropped 6 bases, with 20 bases sitting between them. There are 16 residues in the CDR3. Per germline, CDR1 SGHTA and CDR2 FQGNSA. The CDR3 spells CASSLYRDILKDGYTF. DNA of the CDR3: TGTGCCAGCAGCTTGTACAGGGATATCTTAAAAGATGGCTACACCTTC.

The chain uses TRBV4-1 and TRBJ1-5; maybe TRBD1 (5 bases). CDR1 MGHRA and CDR2 YSYEKL come from the germline V gene. The length of the CDR3 is 15 residues. The V end lost 4 bases, the J end lost 2 bases, and 12 bases lay between the germline ends. As DNA, the CDR3 is TGCGCCAGCAGCCCGGAGGGGTTGGGCAATCAGCCCCAGCATTTT. It is translated as CASSPEGLGNQPQHF.

V usage is TRBV4-2 and J usage is TRBJ2-7; 7 bases agree with TRBD1. V lost 3 bases to trimming and J lost 3 bases; unmatched junction nucleotides: 8. The CDR3 contains 15 residues. In germline, CDR1 is LGHNA, CDR2 YNFKEQ. The CDR3 sequence is CASSQAPGQYYEQYF. The CDR3 DNA is TGTGCCAGCAGCCAGGCGCCGGGACAGTACTACGAGCAGTACTTC.

This clone was seen only once. This chain links TRBV13 with TRBJ1-1; TRBD1 matches 7 bases. Germline-derived CDR1 and CDR2 are PRHDT and FYEKMQ (reference sequence). This CDR3 is 14 amino acids long. The V gene end was trimmed by 7 bases and the J gene end by 0 bases; junction bases not matched to a gene: 5. The CDR3 reads CASTRTGMNTEAFF. The CDR3 nucleotides read TGTGCCAGCACAAGGACAGGAATGAACACTGAAGCTTTCTTT.

The chain is built from TRBV5-1 and TRBJ2-3; 7 bases map to TRBD2. Germline loops: CDR1 SGHRS, CDR2 YFSETQ. V lost 4 bases, J lost 11 bases, and 13 bases stayed unmatched. The CDR3 totals 14 residues. CDR3 amino acids: CASSSGAPLYWQYF. The CDR3 DNA reads TGCGCCAGCAGCAGCGGGGCCCCCCTATACTGGCAGTATTTT. Combining the CDR3 with reference TRBV5-1 and TRBJ2-3 gives the whole variable domain KAGVTQTPRYLIKTRGQQVTLSCSPISGHRSVSWYQQTPGQGLQFLFEYFSETQRNKGNFPGRFSGRQFSNSRSEMNVSTLELGDSALYLCASSSGAPLYWQYFGPGTRLTVL.

The rearrangement uses TRBV7-9 and TRBJ1-2, with D hard to call. Trimming pared 4 bases from V and 4 bases from J, leaving 13 bases between. This CDR3 comprises 14 residues. Germline assignment: CDR1 SEHNR and CDR2 FQNEAQ (reference sequence). CDR3 residues: CASSSLEVVYGYTF. For the CDR3, the DNA is TGTGCCAGCAGCTCACTCGAGGTGGTCTATGGCTACACCTTC.

This clone appeared a single time. For the CDR3, the DNA is TGTGCCAGCAGCTTAAACAGGGCCACTGAAGCTTTCTTT. Its translation: CASSLNRATEAFF. The chain uses TRBV7-2 and TRBJ1-1; D perhaps matches TRBD1 (6 bases). The CDR3 has 13 amino acids. CDR1 and CDR2 (germline): SGHTA, FQGNSA. V was clipped by 2 bases and J by 4 bases, with 8 bases between them.

This chain links TRBV2 with TRBJ1-2, with D maybe TRBD1 (6 bases). The V end lost 3 bases, the J end lost 6 bases, and 11 bases lay between the germline ends. The CDR3 extends over 13 amino acids. Per germline, CDR1 SNHLY and CDR2 FYNNEI. The CDR3 bases are TGTGCCAGCAGTGATCGGGGGGCGGATGGCTACACCTTC. It translates to CASSDRGADGYTF. Variable domain in full (rest from reference TRBV2 and TRBJ1-2): EPEVTQTPSHQVTQMGQEVILRCVPISNHLYFYWYRQILGQKVEFLVSFYNNEISEKSEIFDDQFSVERPDGSNFTLKIRSTKLEDSAMYFCASSDRGADGYTFGSGTRLTVV.

The chain recombines TRBV4-2 with TRBJ1-1; D call uncertain. The germline CDR1 and CDR2 sequences are LGHNA and YNFKEQ. With 0 bases removed from V and 0 bases from J, the gap between germline ends came to 8 bases. The CDR3 is 15 amino acids. CDR3 bases: TGTGCCAGCAGCCAAGAACAGTATATGAACACTGAAGCTTTCTTT. As protein: CASSQEQYMNTEAFF.

The chain has TRBV30 and TRBJ1-2, with D unresolved. Germline CDR1 reads GTSNPN; CDR2 reads SVGIG (reference sequence). The CDR3 loop spans 12 amino acids. Trimming took 4 bases from V and 3 from J, leaving 9 bases between them. CDR3 nucleotides: TGTGCCTGGAACCGGGATTACTATGGCTACACCTTC. Translating gives CAWNRDYYGYTF.

This rearrangement joins TRBV5-4 to TRBJ2-2; weak D call: TRBD1 (6 bases). Germline V gives CDR1 SGHNT, CDR2 YYREEE (reference sequence). V lost 3 bases to trimming and J lost 0 bases, with 9 bases between them. CDR3 length: 15 amino acids. CDR3 sequence reads: CASSWTVANTGELFF. For the CDR3, the DNA is TGTGCCAGCAGCTGGACAGTTGCGAACACCGGGGAGCTGTTTTTT.

The chain couples TRBV7-2 to TRBJ1-6, with D tentatively TRBD1 (6 bases). V lost 1 base to trimming and J lost 14 bases, with 15 bases between them. The CDR3 contains 14 residues. Germline CDR1 and CDR2: SGHTA and FQGNSA. Here the CDR3 reads CASSLEVQGKSLHF. The CDR3 DNA follows: TGTGCCAGCAGCTTAGAGGTTCAGGGGAAATCCCTCCACTTT.

This clone appeared once. The chain carries TRBV6-5 and TRBJ2-3, with 9 nucleotides matching TRBD1. Germline-derived CDR1 and CDR2 are MNHEY and SVGAGI. Trimming removed 0 bases from V and 5 bases from J; junction bases left unmatched: 6. The CDR3 is 16 residues long. The DNA of the CDR3 is TGTGCCAGCAGTTACTCCGGACAGGGGATATTAGATACGCAGTATTTT. Translated, it gives CASSYSGQGILDTQYF.

This clone was counted between two and nine times. The chain combines TRBV2 with TRBJ1-2; D is perhaps TRBD1 (6 bases). The CDR3 is 16 residues long. Looked up from germline, CDR1 is SNHLY and CDR2 is FYNNEI. V shed 0 bases and J shed 3 bases, with 14 bases lying between them. This CDR3 is CASSEALEGVHYGYTF. The CDR3 DNA sequence: TGTGCCAGCAGTGAAGCGCTTGAGGGGGTTCACTATGGCTACACCTTC.

Only one count was recorded for this clone. The rearrangement joins TRBV9 to TRBJ1-3, with D possibly matching TRBD1 (5 bases). Trimming shortened V by 0 bases and J by 7 bases, and 11 bases separated the two germline ends. The CDR3 consists of 14 residues. Looked up from germline, CDR1 is SGDLS and CDR2 is YYNGEE. The CDR3 nucleotides are TGTGCCAGCAGCGTAGGTGGAGGGACGAACACCATATATTTT. It specifies CASSVGGGTNTIYF.